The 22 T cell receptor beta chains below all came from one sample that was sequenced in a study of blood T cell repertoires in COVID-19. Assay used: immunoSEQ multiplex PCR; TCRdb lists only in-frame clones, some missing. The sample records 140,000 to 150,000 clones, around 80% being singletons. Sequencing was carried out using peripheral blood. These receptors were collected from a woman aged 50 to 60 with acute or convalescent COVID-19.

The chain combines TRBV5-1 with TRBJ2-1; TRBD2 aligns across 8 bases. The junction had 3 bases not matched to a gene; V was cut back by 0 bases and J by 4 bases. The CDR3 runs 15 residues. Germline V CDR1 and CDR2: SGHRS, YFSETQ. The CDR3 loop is CASSLGGGGYNEQFF. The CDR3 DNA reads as TGCGCCAGCAGCTTGGGTGGCGGGGGGTACAATGAGCAGTTCTTC.

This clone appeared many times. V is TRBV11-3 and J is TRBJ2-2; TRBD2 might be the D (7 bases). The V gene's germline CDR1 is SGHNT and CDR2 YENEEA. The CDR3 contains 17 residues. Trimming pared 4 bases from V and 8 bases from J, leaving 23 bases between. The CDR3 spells CASSSGYAGAASGELFF. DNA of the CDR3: TGTGCCAGCAGCTCGGGATATGCGGGGGCGGCCTCAGGGGAGCTGTTTTTT.

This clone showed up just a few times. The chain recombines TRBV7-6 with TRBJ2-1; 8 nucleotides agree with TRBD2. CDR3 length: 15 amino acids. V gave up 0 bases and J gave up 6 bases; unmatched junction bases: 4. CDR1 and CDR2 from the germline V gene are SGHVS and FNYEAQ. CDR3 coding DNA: TGTGCCAGCAGCTTAGCCGGGGGGGCAGGCAATGAGCAGTTCTTC. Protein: CASSLAGGAGNEQFF.

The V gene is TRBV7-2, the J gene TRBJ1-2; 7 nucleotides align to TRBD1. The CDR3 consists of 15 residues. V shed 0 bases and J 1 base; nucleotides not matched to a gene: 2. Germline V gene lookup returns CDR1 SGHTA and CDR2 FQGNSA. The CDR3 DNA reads TGTGCCAGCAGCTTAGCAGGGGGCGTTAACTATGGCTACACCTTC. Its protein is CASSLAGGVNYGYTF.

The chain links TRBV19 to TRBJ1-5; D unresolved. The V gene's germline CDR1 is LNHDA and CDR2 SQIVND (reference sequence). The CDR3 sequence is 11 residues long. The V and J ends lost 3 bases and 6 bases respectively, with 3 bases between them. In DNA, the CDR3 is TGTGCCAGTAGTATCGGTCAGCCCCAGCATTTT. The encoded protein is CASSIGQPQHF.

The CDR3 DNA follows: TGTGCCAGCAGCTTAGACGGGGGGCGCACAGATACGCAGTATTTT. This codes for CASSLDGGRTDTQYF. The genes are TRBV7-9 and TRBJ2-3, with TRBD2 as a possible D gene (7 bases). Trimming took 1 base from V and 1 from J, leaving 9 bases between them. The CDR3 is 15 residues long. Per germline, CDR1 SEHNR and CDR2 FQNEAQ (reference sequence).

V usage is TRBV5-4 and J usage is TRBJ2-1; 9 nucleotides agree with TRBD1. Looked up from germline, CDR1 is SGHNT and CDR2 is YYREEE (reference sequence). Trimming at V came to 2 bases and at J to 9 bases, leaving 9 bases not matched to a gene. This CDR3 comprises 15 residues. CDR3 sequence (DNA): TGTGCCAGCAGCTTAGAGGACAGGGGTCCCCGTGAGCAGTTCTTC. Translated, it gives CASSLEDRGPREQFF.

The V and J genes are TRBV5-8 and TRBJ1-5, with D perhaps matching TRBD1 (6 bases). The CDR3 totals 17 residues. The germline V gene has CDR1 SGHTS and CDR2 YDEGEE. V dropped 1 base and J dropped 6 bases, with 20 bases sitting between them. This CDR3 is CASSLTGQSVGTQPQHF. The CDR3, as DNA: TGTGCCAGCAGCTTGACAGGGCAGAGCGTAGGCACTCAGCCCCAGCATTTT.

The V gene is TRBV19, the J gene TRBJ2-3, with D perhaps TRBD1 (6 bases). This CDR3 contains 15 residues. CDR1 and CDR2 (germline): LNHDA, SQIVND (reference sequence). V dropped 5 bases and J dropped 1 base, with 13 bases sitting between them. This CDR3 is CASSQDSLRTDTQYF. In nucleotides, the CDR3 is TGTGCCAGTAGTCAGGACAGTCTCCGCACAGATACGCAGTATTTT.

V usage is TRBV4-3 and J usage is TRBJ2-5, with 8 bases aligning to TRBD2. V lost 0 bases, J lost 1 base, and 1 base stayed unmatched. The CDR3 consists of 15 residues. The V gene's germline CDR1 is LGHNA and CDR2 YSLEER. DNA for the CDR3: TGCGCCAGCAGCCAAGATCGGGGGGGCCAAGAGACCCAGTACTTC. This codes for CASSQDRGGQETQYF.

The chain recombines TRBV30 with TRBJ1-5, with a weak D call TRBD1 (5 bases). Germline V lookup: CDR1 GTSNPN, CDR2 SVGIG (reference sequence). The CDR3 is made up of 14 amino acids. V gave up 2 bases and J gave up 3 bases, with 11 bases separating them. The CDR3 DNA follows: TGTGCCTGGAGTATTTTGACAGACAATCAGCCCCAGCATTTT. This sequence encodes CAWSILTDNQPQHF.

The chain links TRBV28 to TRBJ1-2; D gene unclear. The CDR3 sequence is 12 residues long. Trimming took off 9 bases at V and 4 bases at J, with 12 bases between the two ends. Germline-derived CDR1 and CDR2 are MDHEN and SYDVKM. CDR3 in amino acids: CASRGDLYGYTF. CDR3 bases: TGTGCCAGTAGAGGAGATCTCTATGGCTACACCTTC.

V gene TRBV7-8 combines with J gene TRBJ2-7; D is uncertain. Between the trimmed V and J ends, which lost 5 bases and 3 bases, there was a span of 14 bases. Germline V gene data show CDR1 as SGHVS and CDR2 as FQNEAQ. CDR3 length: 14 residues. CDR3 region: CASSVRVVGYEQYF. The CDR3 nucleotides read TGTGCCAGCAGCGTCCGGGTAGTTGGCTACGAGCAGTACTTC.

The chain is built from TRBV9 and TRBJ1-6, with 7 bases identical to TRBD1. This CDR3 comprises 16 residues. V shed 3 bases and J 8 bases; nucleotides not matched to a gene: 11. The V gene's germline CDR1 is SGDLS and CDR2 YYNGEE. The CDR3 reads CASSGGTGTADSPLHF. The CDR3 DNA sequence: TGTGCCAGCAGCGGGGGGACCGGGACAGCCGATTCACCCCTCCACTTT.

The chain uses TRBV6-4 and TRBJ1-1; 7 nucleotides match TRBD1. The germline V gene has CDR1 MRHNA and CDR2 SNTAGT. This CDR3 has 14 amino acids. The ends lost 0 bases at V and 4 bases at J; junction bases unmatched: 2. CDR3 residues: CASSDSNRGTEAFF. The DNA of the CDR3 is TGTGCCAGCAGTGACTCTAACAGGGGCACTGAAGCTTTCTTT.

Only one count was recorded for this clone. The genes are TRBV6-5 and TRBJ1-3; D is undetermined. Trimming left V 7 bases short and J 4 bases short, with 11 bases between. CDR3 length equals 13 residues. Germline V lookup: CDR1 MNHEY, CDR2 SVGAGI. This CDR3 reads CASKQLEGNTIYF. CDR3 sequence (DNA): TGTGCCAGCAAACAGCTGGAAGGAAACACCATATATTTT.

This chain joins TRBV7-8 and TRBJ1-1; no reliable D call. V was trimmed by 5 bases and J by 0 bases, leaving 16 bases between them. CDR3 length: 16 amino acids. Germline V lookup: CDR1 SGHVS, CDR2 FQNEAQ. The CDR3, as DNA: TGTGCCAGCAGCCAGGATGGGGAGCCCATGAACACTGAAGCTTTCTTT. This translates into CASSQDGEPMNTEAFF.

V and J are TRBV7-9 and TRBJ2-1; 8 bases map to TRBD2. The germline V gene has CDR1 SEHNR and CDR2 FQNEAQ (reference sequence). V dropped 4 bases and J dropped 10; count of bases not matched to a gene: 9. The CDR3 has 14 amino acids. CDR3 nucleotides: TGTGCCAGCAGCTCGCTCCTCACTAGCGGCGAGCAGTTCTTC. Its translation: CASSSLLTSGEQFF.

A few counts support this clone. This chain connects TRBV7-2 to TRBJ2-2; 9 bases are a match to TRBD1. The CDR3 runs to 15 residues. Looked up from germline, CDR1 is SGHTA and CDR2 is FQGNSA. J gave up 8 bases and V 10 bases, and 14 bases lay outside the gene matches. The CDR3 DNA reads TGTGCCACCGACCTACAGGGGGCGCTTTCTGGGGAGCTGTTTTTT. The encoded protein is CATDLQGALSGELFF.

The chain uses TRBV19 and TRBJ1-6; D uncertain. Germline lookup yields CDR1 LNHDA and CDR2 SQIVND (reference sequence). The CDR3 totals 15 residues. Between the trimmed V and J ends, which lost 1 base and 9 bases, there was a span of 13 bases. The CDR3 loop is CASSIGGELGSPLHF. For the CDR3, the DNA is TGTGCCAGTAGTATAGGCGGGGAGTTGGGTTCACCCCTCCACTTT.

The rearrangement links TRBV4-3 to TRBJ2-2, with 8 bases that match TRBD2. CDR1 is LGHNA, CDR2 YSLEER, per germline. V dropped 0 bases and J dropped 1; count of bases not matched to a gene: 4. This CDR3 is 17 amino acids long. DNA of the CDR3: TGCGCCAGCAGCCAAGATGAACGGGGGGGGAACACCGGGGAGCTGTTTTTT. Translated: CASSQDERGGNTGELFF.

CDR3 region: CASSLVGGPGANVLTF. The CDR3 nucleotides read TGCGCCAGCAGCTTGGTAGGCGGCCCTGGGGCCAACGTCCTGACTTTC. This sequence joins TRBV5-1 and TRBJ2-6; the D is unclear. Per the germline V gene, CDR1 is SGHRS and CDR2 is YFSETQ. This CDR3 has 16 residues. The V end was cut by 0 bases, the J end by 2 bases, with 9 bases between.